This is a list of T cell receptor beta chains from one sample in a study of cytomegalovirus exposure and HLA in healthy donors. Using immunoSEQ multiplex PCR, the repertoire was profiled, and TCRdb retains in-frame clones only, with some absent. Of around 200,000 clones detected, about 86% appear once; the ten largest clones hold approximately 3%. The sequenced sample was PBMCs. Every receptor here comes from a woman under 30 in good health and CMV-seropositive. Each CDR3 is given with its conserved first and last residue. The D gene is left open where the match is weak. For some rows the clone size is stated as once, few or many, or as a class when expanded; others skip it.

V,size,D,J,DNA,CDR3
TRBV29-1,once,.,TRBJ2-3,TGCAGCGTTACCACGCTAAGCACAGATACGCAGTATTTT,CSVTTLSTDTQYF
TRBV5-1,few,.,TRBJ1-1,TGCGCCAGCAGCTTGGGGACGGGAAATGACGCTTTCTTT,CASSLGTGNDAFF
TRBV20-1,.,.,TRBJ1-2,TGCAGTGCTAGAGACATTCTAGCCTACACCTTC,CSARDILAYTF
TRBV14,.,TRBD1,TRBJ1-1,TGTGCCAGCAGCCAATTGACAGGGATCCCTGAAGCTTTCTTT,CASSQLTGIPEAFF
TRBV15,.,.,TRBJ2-3,TGTGCCACCAGCAGATCCAAAGGGGTGGGAGATACGCAGTATTTT,CATSRSKGVGDTQYF
TRBV6-5,.,TRBD2,TRBJ2-5,TGTGCCAGCAGTTATGTAGCGGGGGGGAAGGAGACCCAGTACTTC,CASSYVAGGKETQYF
TRBV6-5,.,.,TRBJ1-2,TGTGCCAGCAGTTATACTGCCCCCACTGGAGACTATGGCTACACCTTC,CASSYTAPTGDYGYTF
TRBV11-2,.,.,TRBJ1-2,TGTGCCAGCAGCCCACGGAGGTATGGCTACACCTTC,CASSPRRYGYTF
TRBV2,.,TRBD2,TRBJ2-3,TGTGCCAGCAGTCCTGGGACTAGCGTCACAGATACGCAGTATTTT,CASSPGTSVTDTQYF
TRBV7-3,.,.,TRBJ2-1,TGTGCCAGCAGCTTAAACGAGGGGCAGGGAGGTTTCTACAATGAGCAGTTCTTC,CASSLNEGQGGFYNEQFF
TRBV5-4,.,.,TRBJ1-4,TGTGCCAGCAGCCAGCGACCTGTAGCAACTAATGAAAAACTGTTTTTT,CASSQRPVATNEKLFF
TRBV7-8,.,TRBD1,TRBJ1-1,TGTGCCAGCAGCTCGGGACAGGGGGCCGGGAACACTGAAGCTTTCTTT,CASSSGQGAGNTEAFF
TRBV7-8,.,.,TRBJ2-4,TGTGCCAGCAGTGAGACAGATACAGCCAAAAACATTCAGTACTTC,CASSETDTAKNIQYF
TRBV5-1,.,TRBD1,TRBJ1-1,TGCGCCAGTAGTCAGGCCAGGGGGCCTCTTTTTGAAGCTTTCTTT,CASSQARGPLFEAFF
TRBV5-5,.,TRBD1,TRBJ1-6,TGTGCCAGCAGCTTGGGACAGGGTTTTTCACCCCTCCACTTT,CASSLGQGFSPLHF
TRBV6-1,.,.,TRBJ1-1,TGTGCCAGCAGTGAAGCGTGGGGAGGGACTAGAACTGAAGCTTTCTTT,CASSEAWGGTRTEAFF
TRBV5-4,.,.,TRBJ1-6,TGTGCCAGCAGCTTGGATAGCGGGGTGAGTTCACCCCTCCACTTT,CASSLDSGVSSPLHF
TRBV18,.,.,TRBJ2-7,TGTGCCAGCTCACCACCGGACGGGGGCTCCTACGAGCAGTACTTC,CASSPPDGGSYEQYF
TRBV19,.,.,TRBJ1-2,TGTGCCAGCAACGAATGGACAGCCACTAACTATGGCTACACCTTC,CASNEWTATNYGYTF
TRBV7-2,.,.,TRBJ1-3,TGTGCCAGCAGCCGCGACAGTTTCTCCTCTGGAAACACCATATATTTT,CASSRDSFSSGNTIYF
TRBV28,.,TRBD1,TRBJ1-6,TGTGCCAGCAGTTTGATACATCCGGGACAGCTTAATTCACCCCTCCACTTT,CASSLIHPGQLNSPLHF
TRBV6-5,.,.,TRBJ2-3,TGTGCCAGCAGTTCCCCGCTAGTAAGCACAGATACGCAGTATTTT,CASSSPLVSTDTQYF
TRBV6-1,.,TRBD1,TRBJ1-2,TGTGCCAGCAGACCTGGACAGGGAGCTAACTATGGCTACACCTTC,CASRPGQGANYGYTF
TRBV4-3,.,TRBD2,TRBJ2-7,TGCGCCAGCAGCCAGGCCGGTGGGGGGGATCTCGAGCAGTACTTC,CASSQAGGGDLEQYF
TRBV5-1,.,TRBD2,TRBJ2-5,TGCGCCAGCAGCGTAGCGGGGGGGCCGGGAGAGACCCAGTACTTC,CASSVAGGPGETQYF
TRBV4-1,.,TRBD1,TRBJ1-5,TGCGCCAGCAGCCAGGGACAGGGAACGGGTCAGCCCCAGCATTTT,CASSQGQGTGQPQHF
TRBV11-2,once,.,TRBJ2-7,TGTGCCAGCAGCCGAGGGACACTTGGATCCTACGAGCAGTACTTC,CASSRGTLGSYEQYF
TRBV4-1,once,TRBD2,TRBJ2-7,TGCGCCAGCAGCCAAGATCCTCTAGCGGGGGGTTTAACCGGCGAGCAGTACTTC,CASSQDPLAGGLTGEQYF
TRBV5-1,once,.,TRBJ2-3,TGCGCCAGCAGCTTGGACAGGGAAAGCACAGATACGCAGTATTTT,CASSLDRESTDTQYF
TRBV27,.,.,TRBJ2-1,TGTGCCAGCAGTTTCAGGGGTGGTGAGCAGTTCTTC,CASSFRGGEQFF
TRBV6-1,many,.,TRBJ1-2,TGTGCCAGCAGTGAATCGGGGGTTGGTGGCTACACCTTC,CASSESGVGGYTF
TRBV5-1,.,.,TRBJ1-3,TGCGCCAGCAGCTTGGCAGGGCGTGGAAACACCATATATTTT,CASSLAGRGNTIYF
TRBV7-6,.,TRBD2,TRBJ2-2,TGTGCCAGCAGCCTAGGGACTAGCGGCAACACCGGGGAGCTGTTTTTT,CASSLGTSGNTGELFF
TRBV18,.,.,TRBJ2-5,TGTGCCAGCTCACCAGAGTCCGAGACCCAGTACTTC,CASSPESETQYF
TRBV5-6,few,.,TRBJ1-6,TGTGCCAGCAGCTTGCCCCCATCACCCCTCCACTTT,CASSLPPSPLHF
TRBV6-5,.,TRBD1,TRBJ1-5,TGTGCCAGCAGTTACGGGGGACAGGGGCGCAATCAGCCCCAGCATTTT,CASSYGGQGRNQPQHF
TRBV5-6,.,.,TRBJ2-4,TGTGCCAGCCAACCTACAGGGGCCAAAAACATTCAGTACTTC,CASQPTGAKNIQYF
TRBV6-1,.,.,TRBJ1-2,TGTGCCAGCAGTGAACCCGCAGGCGGGAGTGGCTACACCTTC,CASSEPAGGSGYTF
TRBV10-1,.,.,TRBJ2-7,TGCGCCAGCAGTGAGAGGGGTACAAGGCCCTACGAGCAGTACTTC,CASSERGTRPYEQYF
TRBV6-5,.,TRBD1,TRBJ1-2,TGTGCCAGCAGTTACTCCCAGGGGGTCTACACCTTC,CASSYSQGVYTF
TRBV7-9,.,.,TRBJ2-2,TGTGCCAGCAGCTTGTTCTCGAACACCGGGGAGCTGTTTTTT,CASSLFSNTGELFF
TRBV4-1,few,.,TRBJ2-2,TGCGCCAGCAGCCAAGTCTTCGGCACCGGGGAGCTGTTTTTT,CASSQVFGTGELFF
TRBV14,.,TRBD2,TRBJ2-1,TGTGCCAGCAGCCAAGGAATCCTGGCGGGGGGTAGGAATGAGCAGTTCTTC,CASSQGILAGGRNEQFF